The rows below give T cell receptor beta chains drawn from one sample of a study of shared clonotypes between healthy human individuals. Measured with immunoSEQ multiplex PCR; TCRdb has only the in-frame clones, and not every one. The sample holds more than 1,200,000 clones; approximately 98.5% are singletons and the top ten take 0.36%. The material sequenced was naive CD4+ T cells sorted from blood. Receptors originate from a man aged 25-45 years in good health. Each CDR3 is given with its conserved first and last residue.

length	V	J	CDR3
15	TRBV19	TRBJ1-4	CASSPIRQLNEKLFF
14	TRBV5-6	TRBJ1-5	CASSLGQKDQPQHF
16	TRBV5-1	TRBJ2-7	CASSLAKGGLTYEQYF
15	TRBV6-4	TRBJ2-3	CASSDRDRAVDTQYF
15	TRBV19	TRBJ2-1	CASSMRLGADNEQFF
15	TRBV2	TRBJ2-7	CASSERGLHSYEQYF
14	TRBV7-2	TRBJ2-7	CASSLVRGRYEQYF
13	TRBV5-4	TRBJ2-2	CASSFRGTGELFF
13	TRBV6-5	TRBJ2-7	CASQGGQNYEQYF
16	TRBV25-1	TRBJ2-6	CASSEGHSSGANVLTF
15	TRBV6-5	TRBJ2-6	CASRRIISGANVLTF
13	TRBV6-5	TRBJ2-7	CASSSSGIYEQYF
13	TRBV15	TRBJ2-6	CATRHGASNVLTF
9	TRBV30	TRBJ2-1	CAPGSEQFF
16	TRBV27	TRBJ2-7	CASSLWTPTYYYEQYF
15	TRBV7-6	TRBJ2-2	CASSLYRQNTGELFF
13	TRBV14	TRBJ1-3	CASSQDSGNTIYF
14	TRBV27	TRBJ2-7	CASSFTGGGYEQYF
13	TRBV16	TRBJ2-1	CASSPVTGVKQFF
16	TRBV9	TRBJ2-7	CASSVAPVGAIYEQYF